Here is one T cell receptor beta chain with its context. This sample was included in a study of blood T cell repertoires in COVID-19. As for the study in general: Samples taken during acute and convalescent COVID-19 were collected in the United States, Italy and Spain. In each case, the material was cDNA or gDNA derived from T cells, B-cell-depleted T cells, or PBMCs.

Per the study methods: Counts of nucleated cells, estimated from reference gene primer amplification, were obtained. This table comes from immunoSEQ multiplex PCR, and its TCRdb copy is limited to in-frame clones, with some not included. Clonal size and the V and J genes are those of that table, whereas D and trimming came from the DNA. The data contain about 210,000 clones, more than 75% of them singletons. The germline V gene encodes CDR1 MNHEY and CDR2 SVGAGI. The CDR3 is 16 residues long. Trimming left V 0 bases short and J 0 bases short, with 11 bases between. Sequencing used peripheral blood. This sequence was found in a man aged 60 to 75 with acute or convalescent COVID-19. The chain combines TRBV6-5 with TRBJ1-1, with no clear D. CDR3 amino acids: CASSYSKLSLNTEAFF. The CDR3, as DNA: TGTGCCAGCAGTTACTCGAAACTGTCCCTGAACACTGAAGCTTTCTTT.